A single sample is the source of the 2 T cell receptor beta chains below, sequenced in a study of T-cell memory formation after mild COVID-19. One entry per CDR3 protein, called by TCRdb with MiXCR from the 5' RACE reads. The repertoire holds approximately 210,000 distinct CDR3 sequences, with around 30% as singletons. The sequencing sample was made of PBMCs or a T cell subset sorted from them (not recorded which). These receptors were taken from an adult woman who had mild COVID-19 (a few samples of this study predate the infection). Cell type and time point are not known.

The chain recombines TRBV7-3 with TRBJ2-7; a possible D gene is TRBD2 (5 bases). Per the germline V gene, CDR1 is SGHTA and CDR2 is FQGTGA. The CDR3 consists of 13 residues. Trimming took 8 bases from V and 3 from J, leaving 14 bases between them. The CDR3 reads CASGLGGGYEQYF. CDR3 DNA sequence: TGTGCCAGCGGTCTCGGAGGAGGCTACGAGCAGTACTTC.

This clonotype was seen more than once but under ten times. The J gene is TRBJ2-1, the V gene TRBV6-5; 12 nucleotides align to TRBD2. Germline assignment: CDR1 MNHEY and CDR2 SVGAGI. V was clipped by 8 bases and J by 8 bases; unmatched bases: 4. The CDR3 totals 13 residues. CDR3 region: CASSTSGRYEQFF. Written as DNA, the CDR3 is TGTGCCAGCTCGACTAGCGGGAGATATGAGCAGTTCTTC.